This is a list of T cell receptor beta chains from one sample in a study of blood T cell repertoires in COVID-19. Method: immunoSEQ multiplex PCR; TCRdb's copy keeps in-frame clones and lacks some. In the table there are 150,000 to 200,000 clones, about 84% of which are singletons. Sequencing was performed on PBMCs or T cells enriched from blood (not recorded which). The receptors derive from a woman younger than 45 who had recovered from COVID-19. CDR3s include the opening cysteine and the closing phenylalanine or tryptophan. A D gene is named only where the DNA matches it firmly. Clone size is stated in some rows and not others, as once, few, many or a class when expanded.

v_gene	j_gene	abundance	d_gene	CDR3nt	CDR3aa
TRBV6-1	TRBJ1-1	-	TRBD1	TGTGCCAGCAGTGAACTCCCCCCGGGACAGGGAACCACTGAAGCTTTCTTT	CASSELPPGQGTTEAFF
TRBV7-9	TRBJ1-2	once	-	TGTGCCAGCAGCCCAGACACGACCCGATATGGCTACACCTTC	CASSPDTTRYGYTF
TRBV5-8	TRBJ2-2	few	TRBD1	TGTGCCAGCAGCTTAAGGGGGCGCCGGGGCACCGGGGAGCTGTTTTTT	CASSLRGRRGTGELFF
TRBV6-5	TRBJ2-1	many	TRBD2	TGTGCCAGCTTAGCGGGAGGGGCCTACAATGAGCAGTTCTTC	CASLAGGAYNEQFF
TRBV6-5	TRBJ1-1	-	TRBD1	TGTGCCAGCACCCACGGGACAGGCCCAGCTGAAGCTTTCTTT	CASTHGTGPAEAFF
TRBV19	TRBJ1-1	-	TRBD1	TGTGCCAGTAGTAACAGGGGCACTGAAGCTTTCTTT	CASSNRGTEAFF
TRBV18	TRBJ2-5	-	-	TGTGCCAGCTCACCTTCGACTAGGGCGGAGACCCAGTACTTC	CASSPSTRAETQYF
TRBV19	TRBJ1-1	-	-	TGTGCCAGTAGTATCACCTCTACAGGGAGGGGAGAAGCTTTCTTT	CASSITSTGRGEAFF
TRBV3-1/TRBV3-2	TRBJ2-3	-	TRBD2	TGTGCCAGCAGCCGCCAAACTAGCGGCACAGATACGCAGTATTTT	CASSRQTSGTDTQYF
TRBV28	TRBJ2-3	-	-	TGTGCCAGCACCTTAAGCGCAAGCACAGATACGCAGTATTTT	CASTLSASTDTQYF
TRBV7-9	TRBJ2-1	-	-	TGTGCCAGCAGCTCTTCCGGGACACACTCCTACAATGAGCAGTTCTTC	CASSSSGTHSYNEQFF
TRBV12-3/TRBV12-4	TRBJ2-1	-	-	TGTGCCAGCAGTTCTTTCGAGAAAACTGAGCAGTTCTTC	CASSSFEKTEQFF
TRBV25-1	TRBJ2-1	-	-	TGTGCCAGCAGTGAATGGCGGTCCAAGCCCCTCTCCTACAATGAGCAGTTCTTC	CASSEWRSKPLSYNEQFF
TRBV7-9	TRBJ2-1	-	TRBD2	TGTGCCAGCAGCTTTATAGCTGGCGGGAGAAGCAATGAGCAGTTCTTC	CASSFIAGGRSNEQFF
TRBV2	TRBJ1-3	-	-	TGTGCCAGCAAGGGGGTCGGGAACACCATATATTTT	CASKGVGNTIYF
TRBV6-2/TRBV6-3	TRBJ2-3	-	-	TGTGCCAGCAGTTACTCGCGGGAAAACACAGATACGCAGTATTTT	CASSYSRENTDTQYF
TRBV28	TRBJ1-5	-	-	TGTGCCAGCACAAATCAGCCCCAGCATTTT	CASTNQPQHF
TRBV19	TRBJ1-2	-	-	TGTGCCAGCTCCTCTACAGGGCCCTTCTATGGCTACACCTTC	CASSSTGPFYGYTF
TRBV7-9	TRBJ2-3	-	TRBD2	TGTGCCAGCAGACAAACGGGGGGAGGCGCAGATACGCAGTATTTT	CASRQTGGGADTQYF